This T cell receptor (beta chain) derives from a study of blood T cell repertoires in COVID-19. Study-wide context: From T cells, B-cell-depleted T cells, or PBMCs came the material, which was cDNA or gDNA.

This table comes from immunoSEQ multiplex PCR, and its TCRdb copy is limited to in-frame clones, with some not included. The sample has under 250,000 clones; under 90% are singletons. Germline lookup yields CDR1 KGHDR and CDR2 SFDVKD. Trimming took 2 bases from V and 7 from J, leaving 16 bases between them. This CDR3 is built from 16 residues. Self-reported history from a screening survey and questionnaire set each donor's cohort. V usage is TRBV24-1 and J usage is TRBJ1-4; D is uncertain. The sequencing sample was made of PBMCs or T cells enriched from blood (not recorded which). The source of this sequence is a woman in her fifties or sixties with acute COVID-19. The DNA for the CDR3 is TGTGCCACCAGTGATTCATCACGGGAACCCAGTGAAAAACTGTTTTTT. It translates to CATSDSSREPSEKLFF.